Each of the 17 T cell receptor beta chains below was sequenced from the same sample in a study of T-cell reconstitution after alpha-beta-depleted transplantation in children. The library targeted TCRbeta and was prepared with unique molecular identifiers. MiXCR was run by TCRdb on the PCR reads, yielding one entry per CDR3 protein. The sample gives roughly 180,000 distinct CDR3 sequences, about 15% of which show up once; 13% is in the top ten. The source was PBMCs from the stem cell graft donor, collected from the stem cell graft. The receptors were gathered from a human donor who donated a stem cell graft to a child with acute lymphoblastic leukemia.

This clonotype appeared many times. This chain joins TRBV5-1 and TRBJ1-1, with a possible D match to TRBD1 (6 bases). Germline assignment: CDR1 SGHRS and CDR2 YFSETQ. Between the trimmed V and J ends, which lost 2 bases and 3 bases, there was a span of 14 bases. The CDR3 spans 15 residues. The CDR3 DNA is TGCGCCAGCAGCTTTGAGAGGGAGGGGGACACTGAAGCTTTCTTT. This gives the protein CASSFEREGDTEAFF.

The table lists this clonotype with many counts. The chain couples TRBV7-9 to TRBJ1-2; D gene ambiguous. There are 13 residues in the CDR3. The V end lost 4 bases, the J end lost 2 bases, and 8 bases lay between the germline ends. Germline-derived CDR1 and CDR2 are SEHNR and FQNEAQ (reference sequence). CDR3 in DNA: TGTGCCAGCAGCTCCGACAACAACTATGGCTACACCTTC. Its translation is CASSSDNNYGYTF. The full variable domain, in which reference TRBV7-9 and TRBJ1-2 provide the parts outside the CDR3, is DTGVSQNPRHKITKRGQNVTFRCDPISEHNRLYWYRQTLGQGPEFLTYFQNEAQLEKSRLLSDRFSAERPKGSFSTLEIQRTEQGDSAMYLCASSSDNNYGYTFGSGTRLTVV.

This sequence joins TRBV6-5 and TRBJ1-4; D is perhaps TRBD1 (6 bases). V dropped 0 bases and J dropped 8 bases, with 13 bases sitting between them. Looked up from germline, CDR1 is MNHEY and CDR2 is SVGAGI. The CDR3 runs 15 residues. The CDR3 is CASSYSSTGREKLFF. CDR3 nucleotide sequence: TGTGCCAGCAGTTACTCTTCCACAGGGAGGGAAAAACTGTTTTTT.

This clonotype was seen ten or more times. The chain recombines TRBV9 with TRBJ2-7; D remains unclear. Trimming took 4 bases from V and 3 from J, leaving 14 bases between them. The V gene's germline CDR1 is SGDLS and CDR2 YYNGEE. This CDR3 spans 14 amino acids. The CDR3 protein is CASSHSLANYEQYF. Here the CDR3 DNA reads TGTGCCAGCAGCCATTCCCTGGCAAACTACGAGCAGTACTTC. Full variable domain (missing parts from reference TRBV9 and TRBJ2-7): DSGVTQTPKHLITATGQRVTLRCSPRSGDLSVYWYQQSLDQGLQFLIQYYNGEERAKGNILERFSAQQFPDLHSELNLSSLELGDSALYFCASSHSLANYEQYFGPGTRLTVT.

The rearrangement joins TRBV7-9 to TRBJ2-3; 13 bases line up with TRBD2. V lost 5 bases to trimming and J lost 0 bases; unmatched junction nucleotides: 2. This CDR3 spans 16 amino acids. CDR1 SEHNR and CDR2 FQNEAQ come from the germline V gene (reference sequence). In DNA, the CDR3 is TGTGCCAGCAGCCGGACTAGCGGGGGAAGCACAGATACGCAGTATTTT. Its translation is CASSRTSGGSTDTQYF.

This clonotype was recorded at least ten times. This chain uses TRBV20-1 with TRBJ2-7, with 13 bases matching TRBD2. CDR3 length: 16 residues. Trimming removed 6 bases from V and 5 bases from J; junction bases left unmatched: 13. The germline gives CDR1 DFQATT, CDR2 SNEGSKA (reference sequence). The chain's CDR3 is CSAISIGTSGEDEQYF. The CDR3 coding sequence is TGCAGTGCCATCTCAATCGGGACTAGCGGGGAGGACGAGCAGTACTTC.

This clonotype was seen repeatedly, ten times or more. This rearrangement joins TRBV12-3 or TRBV12-4 to TRBJ2-1; maybe TRBD1 (5 bases). CDR3 size: 16 residues. V dropped 6 bases and J dropped 9 bases, with 24 bases sitting between them. The CDR3 nucleotides read TGTGCCAGCAGCTTCAAGACGGTGACAGTATTGGGTGAGCAGTTCTTC. Its translation: CASSFKTVTVLGEQFF.

On this clonotype: The junction shows a germline mismatch at one end, possibly a read error. This sequence joins TRBV2 and TRBJ1-4; 9 bases fit TRBD1. Per the germline V gene, CDR1 is SNHLY and CDR2 is FYNNEI. CDR3 size: 14 residues. The CDR3 DNA reads as TGTGCCAGCATTGAAGACAGGGGGGGTGAAAAACTGTTTTTT. Translation: CASIEDRGGEKLFF.

This clonotype was seen at least ten times. The chain uses TRBV12-3 or TRBV12-4 and TRBJ1-2; D ambiguous. V lost 5 bases and J 2 bases, leaving 9 bases between the germline ends. The CDR3 has 13 residues. This chain's CDR3 is CASSLEENYGYTF. CDR3 nucleotide sequence: TGTGCCAGCAGTCTAGAGGAAAACTATGGCTACACCTTC.

This clonotype has at least ten counts. The CDR3 loop reads CASSPPSSRQDLEKLFF. Written as DNA, the CDR3 is TGTGCCAGCTCACCCCCAAGTTCCCGACAGGACTTGGAAAAACTGTTTTTT. V and J are TRBV18 and TRBJ1-4; possibly TRBD1 for D (6 bases). Per the germline V gene, CDR1 is KGHSH and CDR2 is LQKENI. Trimming took 3 bases from V and 8 from J, leaving 22 bases between them. The CDR3 runs to 17 residues.

The chain employs TRBV7-2 and TRBJ2-2; possible D gene TRBD1, 5 bases. Trimming stripped 2 bases from V and 2 bases from J, with 9 bases between. The germline CDR1 and CDR2 sequences are SGHTA and FQGNSA. The CDR3 consists of 15 residues. CDR3 region: CASSLTGHNTGELFF. CDR3 coding DNA: TGTGCCAGCAGCTTAACAGGCCATAACACCGGGGAGCTGTTTTTT.

At least ten counts were recorded for this clonotype. The genes are TRBV30 and TRBJ2-3, with 10 bases matching TRBD2. This CDR3 has 15 amino acids. CDR1 is GTSNPN, CDR2 SVGIG, per germline (reference sequence). The V and J ends lost 7 bases and 4 bases, in that order; junction bases with no gene match: 11. The CDR3 here is CASKVLAGRADTQYF. In nucleotides, the CDR3 is TGTGCCTCTAAGGTACTAGCGGGAAGGGCAGATACGCAGTATTTT.

The rearrangement uses TRBV4-2 and TRBJ1-3; D is possibly TRBD1 (5 bases). This CDR3 has 18 amino acids. CDR1 LGHNA and CDR2 YNFKEQ come from the germline V gene. Trimming stripped 4 bases from V and 2 bases from J, with 21 bases between. The CDR3 region is CASSPGASSWDTGNTIYF. DNA for the CDR3: TGTGCCAGCAGCCCCGGGGCGTCCTCGTGGGATACTGGAAACACCATATATTTT.

Many counts were recorded for this clonotype. The chain recombines TRBV20-1 with TRBJ1-1; perhaps TRBD1 as D (6 bases). The germline V and J ends were trimmed by 0 bases and 8 bases, with 16 bases remaining between them. The CDR3 contains 14 residues. From germline, CDR1 is DFQATT and CDR2 SNEGSKA (reference sequence). The CDR3 nucleotides are TGCAGTGCTAGAGATTTGGGGCAGGGGTGGGAAGCTTTCTTT. It specifies CSARDLGQGWEAFF.

There are many counts of this clonotype. The J gene is TRBJ2-6, the V gene TRBV7-9; 10 nucleotides line up with TRBD1. V lost 7 bases to trimming and J lost 0 bases; unmatched junction nucleotides: 12. The germline CDR1 and CDR2 sequences are SEHNR and FQNEAQ (reference sequence). The CDR3 is 19 residues long. The CDR3 sequence: CASNTFRGQGLSGANVLTF. The CDR3 coding sequence is TGTGCCAGCAACACCTTTCGGGGACAGGGGCTCTCTGGGGCCAACGTCCTGACTTTC.

This clonotype occurred a few times. CDR3 sequence reads: CASRNGGEVAKNIQYF. The CDR3 bases are TGTGCCAGCAGAAACGGGGGAGAGGTGGCCAAAAACATTCAGTACTTC. This chain links TRBV25-1 with TRBJ2-4; a possible D gene is TRBD2 (6 bases). CDR1 and CDR2 (germline): MGHDK, SYGVNS. V was clipped by 6 bases and J by 1 base, with 16 bases between them. This CDR3 is built from 16 residues.

This clonotype appeared many times. J is TRBJ2-1 and V is TRBV5-1; TRBD2 agrees at 7 bases. V trimming: 4 bases; J trimming: 7 bases; junction bases outside the gene matches: 20. This CDR3 contains 18 residues. Germline-derived CDR1 and CDR2 are SGHRS and YFSETQ. The DNA for the CDR3 is TGCGCCAGCAGCCCGGGGCTGGTAGCGGGCTCCGTAGGGAATGAGCAGTTCTTC. As protein: CASSPGLVAGSVGNEQFF.